A single sample is the source of the 29 T cell receptor beta chains below, sequenced in a study of blood T cell repertoires in COVID-19. The method was immunoSEQ multiplex PCR; TCRdb's version includes in-frame clones alone and lacks a portion of them. Among about 310,000 clones, around 87% were seen once, and the ten largest hold around 8%. The sample taken for sequencing was peripheral blood. The receptor set was obtained from a woman in her fifties or sixties who had recovered from COVID-19.

This sequence joins TRBV4-3 and TRBJ2-3; 7 nucleotides agree with TRBD1. Germline trimming cut 2 bases from V and 10 bases from J; bases unmatched to any gene: 6. The CDR3 has 13 amino acids. CDR1 is LGHNA and CDR2 is YSLEER in the germline V gene. Here the CDR3 reads CASSQKTGKAQYF. For the CDR3, the DNA is TGCGCCAGCAGCCAAAAGACAGGGAAAGCGCAGTATTTT.

The rearrangement uses TRBV19 and TRBJ1-2, with D perhaps matching TRBD1 (5 bases). From germline, CDR1 is LNHDA and CDR2 SQIVND (reference sequence). The V end was cut by 3 bases, the J end by 2 bases, with 10 bases between. There are 14 residues in the CDR3. The CDR3 reads CASSIVSGNYGYTF. In DNA form, the CDR3 reads TGTGCCAGTAGTATCGTCTCAGGGAACTATGGCTACACCTTC.

V is TRBV24-1 and J is TRBJ2-5; 9 bases agree with TRBD1. Germline V gene data show CDR1 as KGHDR and CDR2 as SFDVKD. The ends lost 11 bases at V and 4 bases at J; junction bases unmatched: 7. The CDR3 runs 13 residues. CDR3 coding DNA: TGTGCCAGCACGGGACAGGGTGGAGAGACCCAGTACTTC. This sequence encodes CASTGQGGETQYF.

The chain joins TRBV5-1 to TRBJ2-5; TRBD2 matches 10 bases. Trimming at V came to 0 bases and at J to 9 bases, leaving 5 bases not matched to a gene. Germline lookup yields CDR1 SGHRS and CDR2 YFSETQ. The CDR3 length is 14 residues. The CDR3 DNA sequence: TGCGCCAGCAGCTTGGATACTAGCGGGGAGGCCCAGTACTTC. Amino acids: CASSLDTSGEAQYF.

The V and J genes are TRBV2 and TRBJ2-6, with 7 bases aligning to TRBD1. Germline V CDR1 and CDR2: SNHLY, FYNNEI. The V gene end was trimmed by 10 bases and the J gene end by 0 bases; junction bases not matched to a gene: 12. The CDR3 runs 17 residues. The CDR3 DNA is TGTGCCAACCAACCGGGACAGATCCTCTCTGGGGCCAACGTCCTGACTTTC. Amino acids: CANQPGQILSGANVLTF.

This chain uses TRBV15 with TRBJ1-5; D is unclear. The CDR3 is made up of 15 amino acids. Germline-derived CDR1 and CDR2 are LNHNV and YYDKDF (reference sequence). The germline V and J ends were trimmed by 0 bases and 7 bases, with 13 bases remaining between them. CDR3 nucleotide sequence: TGTGCCACCAGCAGAGATCGGACCCCGGGGCAGCCCCAGCATTTT. Amino acid sequence: CATSRDRTPGQPQHF.

The chain has TRBV9 and TRBJ1-1; D not certain. CDR3 length: 14 amino acids. Germline-derived CDR1 and CDR2 are SGDLS and YYNGEE. Trimming stripped 5 bases from V and 2 bases from J, with 13 bases between. This CDR3 is CASSTAGSNTEAFF. The CDR3 nucleotides read TGTGCCAGCAGTACCGCGGGCAGTAACACTGAAGCTTTCTTT.

The chain employs TRBV12-3 or TRBV12-4 and TRBJ1-5, with no clear D. This CDR3 is 12 amino acids long. V gave up 5 bases and J gave up 7 bases, with 9 bases separating them. The CDR3 here is CASSLIWQPQHF. The CDR3 nucleotides are TGTGCCAGCAGTCTAATCTGGCAGCCCCAGCATTTT.

The V gene is TRBV28, the J gene TRBJ1-1, with 10 bases identical to TRBD1. Germline lookup yields CDR1 MDHEN and CDR2 SYDVKM. The CDR3 is 15 residues long. V shed 4 bases, J shed 10 bases, and the junction held 12 bases outside the gene matches. The CDR3 nucleotides are TGTGCCAGCAGTTCGCCGGGACAGGGGCATCGTAGAGCTTTCTTT. It codes for CASSSPGQGHRRAFF.

V and J are TRBV7-9 and TRBJ2-1, with D unresolved. Germline V lookup: CDR1 SEHNR, CDR2 FQNEAQ (reference sequence). V gave up 7 bases and J gave up 5 bases, with 9 bases separating them. There are 12 residues in the CDR3. This CDR3 is CASTVSDNEQFF. The CDR3 DNA reads as TGTGCCAGCACGGTGTCAGACAATGAGCAGTTCTTC.

The chain couples TRBV9 to TRBJ1-1, with D unclear. V shed 4 bases and J shed 1 base, with 11 bases lying between them. This CDR3 contains 14 residues. Germline CDR1 reads SGDLS; CDR2 reads YYNGEE. This chain's CDR3 is CASSSHAENTEAFF. In nucleotides, the CDR3 is TGTGCCAGCAGCTCTCATGCAGAGAACACTGAAGCTTTCTTT.

J is TRBJ2-7 and V is TRBV18; 8 nucleotides agree with TRBD2. The J segment lost 2 bases and the V segment lost 4 bases, leaving 7 bases of the junction unmatched. This CDR3 region has 15 residues. Germline V gene lookup returns CDR1 KGHSH and CDR2 LQKENI. The CDR3 loop is CASSLPGLGAYEQYF. The CDR3 region has the DNA TGTGCCAGCTCACTCCCGGGACTAGGGGCCTACGAGCAGTACTTC.

The V gene is TRBV10-3, the J gene TRBJ1-1; 9 bases are a match to TRBD1. Germline CDR1 ENHRY, CDR2 SYGVKD. Trimming removed 6 bases from V and 1 base from J; junction bases left unmatched: 3. CDR3 length equals 14 residues. The CDR3 nucleotides read TGTGCCATCAGAGGGACAGGGTGGAACACTGAAGCTTTCTTT. Its protein product is CAIRGTGWNTEAFF.

The genes are TRBV6-6 and TRBJ1-1; tentatively, D is TRBD1 (5 bases). V was shortened by 4 bases and J by 1 base, with 7 bases between the two germline ends. CDR3 length equals 13 residues. The germline V gene encodes CDR1 MNHNY and CDR2 SVGAGI (reference sequence). CDR3 in DNA: TGTGCCAGCAGTTGGACACCGAACACTGAAGCTTTCTTT. Translation gives CASSWTPNTEAFF.

The chain employs TRBV10-3 and TRBJ1-5, with D tentatively TRBD1 (5 bases). Germline-derived CDR1 and CDR2 are ENHRY and SYGVKD. The CDR3 extends over 14 amino acids. Trimming left V 3 bases short and J 3 bases short, with 9 bases between. The CDR3 reads CAISERGDNQPQHF. The CDR3 DNA reads TGTGCCATCAGTGAAAGGGGTGACAATCAGCCCCAGCATTTT.

The CDR3 bases are TGTGCCAGCAGCTTAAGTAGCGGGAGACACGAGCAGTACTTC. Amino acid sequence: CASSLSSGRHEQYF. This chain links TRBV7-2 with TRBJ2-7; 9 bases agree with TRBD2. Germline V gene lookup returns CDR1 SGHTA and CDR2 FQGNSA. Trimming at V came to 2 bases and at J to 5 bases, leaving 4 bases not matched to a gene. The CDR3 sequence is 14 residues long.

The chain has TRBV6-5 and TRBJ2-7; a possible D gene is TRBD2 (6 bases). Trimming cost V 5 bases and J 3 bases, with 14 bases left between them. CDR3 length: 14 amino acids. Germline CDR1 and CDR2: MNHEY and SVGAGI. This CDR3 reads CASSIRDSYYEQYF. In DNA form, the CDR3 reads TGTGCCAGCAGTATCCGGGACTCCTACTACGAGCAGTACTTC.

About this clone itself: At one end, the junction sequence differs from germline, possibly due to a read error. J is TRBJ2-5 and V is TRBV13; weak D call: TRBD1 (5 bases). Germline CDR1 is PRHDT and CDR2 is FYEKMQ (reference sequence). The CDR3 spans 12 residues. The CDR3 region is CASSLGLDSPHF. DNA for the CDR3: TGTGCCAGCAGCTTAGGCCTCGACAGTCCCCACTTC. Looking up the rest from reference TRBV13 and TRBJ2-5 gives the full variable domain: AAGVIQSPRHLIKEKRETATLKCYPIPRHDTVYWYQQGPGQDPQFLISFYEKMQSDKGSIPDRFSAQQFSDYHSELNMSSLELGDSALYFCASSLGLDSPHFGPGTRLLVL.

This chain joins TRBV5-1 and TRBJ1-1; tentative D call: TRBD1 (6 bases). V lost 4 bases and J 0 bases, leaving 10 bases between the germline ends. CDR3 length: 14 residues. Germline V gene sequence: CDR1 SGHRS, CDR2 YFSETQ. The CDR3 spells CASSSTGLNTEAFF. The CDR3 nucleotides are TGCGCCAGCAGCAGTACAGGGTTGAACACTGAAGCTTTCTTT.

V gene TRBV12-3 or TRBV12-4 combines with J gene TRBJ1-1, with D hard to call. The ends were cut back, 6 bases at V and 0 bases at J, with 8 bases in the middle. This CDR3 has 13 amino acids. CDR3 protein: CASRELVNTEAFF. As DNA, the CDR3 is TGTGCCAGCAGGGAGTTGGTGAACACTGAAGCTTTCTTT.

The genes are TRBV30 and TRBJ2-3; D not resolved. Trimming left V 8 bases short and J 3 bases short, with 12 bases between. The CDR3 runs 12 residues. The V gene's germline CDR1 is GTSNPN and CDR2 SVGIG (reference sequence). The CDR3 DNA follows: TGTGCCAGCACTACGACTACAGATACGCAGTATTTT. Its protein product is CASTTTTDTQYF.

The V and J genes are TRBV6-2 or TRBV6-3 and TRBJ2-7, with 7 bases aligning to TRBD1. The germline V gene encodes CDR1 MNHEY and CDR2 SVGEGT. The CDR3 length is 16 residues. J lost 5 bases, V lost 2 bases, and 12 bases had no gene match. Here the CDR3 DNA reads TGTGCCAGCAGTTACGCCGGTCCTGACAGGGTCCACGAGCAGTACTTC. Translation gives CASSYAGPDRVHEQYF.

The J gene is TRBJ1-2, the V gene TRBV24-1; D unresolved. V lost 0 bases and J lost 4, with 8 bases in between. Germline CDR1 KGHDR, CDR2 SFDVKD. The CDR3 has 14 amino acids. In DNA, the CDR3 is TGTGCCACCAGTGATTTGAGAGAGCCCTATGGCTACACCTTC. This translates into CATSDLREPYGYTF.

In its sample, this clone was seen once. The V call is TRBV7-2, the J call TRBJ2-7; D is perhaps TRBD2 (6 bases). The V and J ends lost 7 bases and 1 base respectively, with 14 bases between them. The CDR3 is 14 residues long. CDR1 SGHTA and CDR2 FQGNSA come from the germline V gene. The CDR3 DNA reads as TGTGCCAGCACCTGGGGAGGAGGATCCTACGAGCAGTACTTC. Encoded protein: CASTWGGGSYEQYF. Combining the CDR3 with reference TRBV7-2 and TRBJ2-7 gives the whole variable domain GAGVSQSPSNKVTEKGKDVELRCDPISGHTALYWYRQSLGQGLEFLIYFQGNSAPDKSGLPSDRFSAERTGGSVSTLTIQRTQQEDSAVYLCASTWGGGSYEQYFGPGTRLTVT.

The chain links TRBV5-1 to TRBJ1-1; D not resolved. CDR1 is SGHRS and CDR2 is YFSETQ in the germline V gene. The CDR3 sequence is 17 residues long. With 0 bases removed from V and 0 bases from J, the gap between germline ends came to 15 bases. CDR3 amino acids: CASSLGLAGTLNTEAFF. The DNA for the CDR3 is TGCGCCAGCAGCTTGGGGTTGGCAGGAACTCTGAACACTGAAGCTTTCTTT.

This clone has just one count. The chain recombines TRBV6-2 or TRBV6-3 with TRBJ1-4; D remains unclear. Trimming left V 4 bases short and J 0 bases short, with 24 bases between. The length of the CDR3 is 20 residues. Germline V CDR1 and CDR2: MNHEY, SVGEGT. The CDR3 region has the DNA TGTGCCAGCAGTTTTGCCTCGGACTTCCAGACCCTTGCAACTAATGAAAAACTGTTTTTT. It is translated as CASSFASDFQTLATNEKLFF.

This sequence joins TRBV6-1 and TRBJ1-4; 9 nucleotides line up with TRBD1. CDR3 length equals 16 residues. Germline CDR1 is MNHNS and CDR2 is SASEGT. Trimming cost V 4 bases and J 4 bases; bases outside gene matches: 7. CDR3 coding DNA: TGTGCCAGCAGTGCGAATCCGGGACAGGGTAATGAAAAACTGTTTTTT. This codes for CASSANPGQGNEKLFF.

The CDR3 DNA reads as TGTGCCACCAGCATCACAGGGGGAGAGACCCAGTACTTC. Translation: CATSITGGETQYF. The chain combines TRBV15 with TRBJ2-5, with TRBD1 identical over 8 bases. The CDR3 has 13 residues. The V segment lost 4 bases and the J segment 4 bases; nucleotides outside the gene matches: 2. Germline V gene sequence: CDR1 LNHNV, CDR2 YYDKDF (reference sequence).

The V call is TRBV5-1, the J call TRBJ2-5; possibly TRBD1 for D (5 bases). CDR3 length: 16 amino acids. CDR1 is SGHRS and CDR2 is YFSETQ in the germline V gene. V dropped 3 bases and J dropped 0 bases, with 15 bases sitting between them. The chain's CDR3 is CASSWGEAAYQETQYF. DNA of the CDR3: TGCGCCAGCAGCTGGGGCGAGGCCGCGTACCAAGAGACCCAGTACTTC.